The 20 T cell receptor beta chains listed next were all sequenced from one sample in a study of blood T cell repertoires in COVID-19. The repertoire was sequenced with immunoSEQ multiplex PCR; TCRdb's copy has only in-frame clones and lacks some. The table records roughly 380,000 clones, roughly nine tenths of them present only once. What was sequenced was peripheral blood. Every receptor here comes from a woman aged 60-70 years with COVID-19, enrolled during active disease.

This chain connects TRBV6-5 to TRBJ1-4; 8 bases match TRBD1. The length of the CDR3 is 14 residues. J gave up 6 bases and V 5 bases, and 5 bases lay outside the gene matches. Germline loops: CDR1 MNHEY, CDR2 SVGAGI. CDR3 sequence reads: CASSPDRAYEKLFF. The CDR3 nucleotides are TGTGCCAGCAGTCCGGACAGGGCTTATGAAAAACTGTTTTTT.

This chain connects TRBV27 to TRBJ2-1, with 11 positions matching TRBD1. Germline CDR1 is MNHEY and CDR2 is SMNVEV (reference sequence). The CDR3 is made up of 18 amino acids. V dropped 2 bases and J dropped 0; count of bases not matched to a gene: 6. CDR3 nucleotide sequence: TGTGCCAGCAGTTTACGGACAGGGGGCATTAGCTCCTACAATGAGCAGTTCTTC. The encoded protein is CASSLRTGGISSYNEQFF.

V usage is TRBV19 and J usage is TRBJ1-5; D unclear. Germline CDR1 LNHDA, CDR2 SQIVND (reference sequence). Trimming removed 0 bases at V and 3 bases at J, with 12 bases between. This CDR3 has 16 amino acids. The CDR3: CASSIELMIVNQPQHF. The CDR3 nucleotides read TGTGCCAGTAGTATAGAGTTGATGATAGTCAATCAGCCCCAGCATTTT.

This chain links TRBV3-1 (or the pseudogene TRBV3-2) with TRBJ2-1; TRBD1 might be the D (6 bases). Germline loops: CDR1 LGHDT, CDR2 YNNKEL (reference sequence). Trimming shortened V by 5 bases and J by 9 bases, and 17 bases separated the two germline ends. The CDR3 totals 14 residues. The CDR3 DNA reads as TGTGCCAGCAGCTCCCACCAGGGGACGGGTGAGCAGTTCTTC. Translated, it gives CASSSHQGTGEQFF.

In DNA form, the CDR3 reads TGTGCCAGCGACAGGGTAGTTGACGGCACTGAAGCTTTCTTT. It yields the protein CASDRVVDGTEAFF. The chain employs TRBV7-6 and TRBJ1-1; 7 nucleotides align to TRBD1. This CDR3 contains 14 residues. Germline loops: CDR1 SGHVS, CDR2 FNYEAQ. J was trimmed by 4 bases and V by 8 bases; bases with no gene match: 10.

V gene TRBV19 combines with J gene TRBJ1-2, with D possibly TRBD1 on 6 matching bases. CDR3 length equals 13 residues. In germline, CDR1 is LNHDA, CDR2 SQIVND (reference sequence). Trimming removed 5 bases from V and 4 bases from J, with 11 bases in between. The CDR3 DNA follows: TGTGCCAGTAGTGCCGGGACACCCTATGGCTACACCTTC. It specifies CASSAGTPYGYTF.

The chain recombines TRBV30 with TRBJ1-1, with 10 bases lining up with TRBD1. CDR1 and CDR2 (germline): GTSNPN, SVGIG (reference sequence). CDR3 length: 17 residues. The trim removed 2 bases at V and 4 bases at J, leaving 13 bases unmatched. The CDR3 spells CAWSLPPGQGTGTEAFF. Here the CDR3 DNA reads TGTGCCTGGAGTCTACCTCCGGGACAGGGGACGGGCACTGAAGCTTTCTTT.

This chain uses TRBV29-1 with TRBJ2-5; 9 bases map to TRBD1. V lost 0 bases and J lost 4; bases outside the gene matches: 12. The length of the CDR3 is 17 residues. Germline V gene data show CDR1 as SQVTM and CDR2 as ANQGSEA. The CDR3 spells CSVEDPLGQGARETQYF. The CDR3 bases are TGCAGCGTTGAAGATCCCCTGGGACAGGGAGCGAGAGAGACCCAGTACTTC.

This chain uses TRBV6-2 or TRBV6-3 with TRBJ2-5; a possible D gene is TRBD2 (5 bases). V lost 0 bases and J 5 bases, leaving 16 bases between the germline ends. Germline values: CDR1 MNHEY, CDR2 SVGEGT. The CDR3 has 16 residues. CDR3 sequence (DNA): TGTGCCAGCAGTTACTCCGTGGACTCACTTGCTGAGACCCAGTACTTC. Its protein is CASSYSVDSLAETQYF.

The chain is built from TRBV4-1 and TRBJ1-2; a weak D match, TRBD1 (6 bases). CDR3 length equals 13 residues. Between the trimmed V and J ends, which lost 6 bases and 6 bases, there was a span of 14 bases. Germline V gene sequence: CDR1 MGHRA, CDR2 YSYEKL. CDR3 amino acids: CASRVRGVDGYTF. CDR3 DNA: TGCGCCAGCAGGGTCAGGGGCGTTGATGGCTACACCTTC.

The chain is built from TRBV9 and TRBJ1-2, with D hard to call. The CDR3 extends over 14 amino acids. Between the trimmed V and J ends, which lost 3 bases and 5 bases, there was a span of 14 bases. Germline V gene data show CDR1 as SGDLS and CDR2 as YYNGEE. The CDR3 DNA reads as TGTGCCAGCAGCGCCCCCTTCGAGGCGTATGGCTACACCTTC. The encoded protein is CASSAPFEAYGYTF. Looking up the rest from reference TRBV9 and TRBJ1-2 gives the full variable domain: DSGVTQTPKHLITATGQRVTLRCSPRSGDLSVYWYQQSLDQGLQFLIQYYNGEERAKGNILERFSAQQFPDLHSELNLSSLELGDSALYFCASSAPFEAYGYTFGSGTRLTVV.

The chain carries TRBV3-1 (or the pseudogene TRBV3-2) and TRBJ2-7; TRBD2 matches at 11 bases. CDR3 length: 15 amino acids. The germline gives CDR1 LGHDT, CDR2 YNNKEL (reference sequence). V lost 6 bases and J lost 4; bases outside the gene matches: 8. As DNA, the CDR3 is TGTGCCAGCAGGCCCGGGACTAGCGGAGTATACGAGCAGTACTTC. It codes for CASRPGTSGVYEQYF.

The V call is TRBV5-6, the J call TRBJ1-5; 7 bases agree with TRBD1. Germline CDR1 reads SGHDT; CDR2 reads YYEEEE. Trimming at V came to 4 bases and at J to 2 bases, leaving 6 bases not matched to a gene. The length of the CDR3 is 15 residues. In nucleotides, the CDR3 is TGTGCCAGCAGCACCACTACAGGGGGCAATCAGCCCCAGCATTTT. It yields the protein CASSTTTGGNQPQHF.

This chain connects TRBV11-3 to TRBJ2-3; 12 bases align to TRBD2. CDR1 and CDR2 from the germline V gene are SGHNT and YENEEA. Trimming took 5 bases from V and 3 from J; bases not matched to a gene: 6. This CDR3 is built from 16 residues. DNA for the CDR3: TGTGCCAGCAGCCCCCGACTAGCGGGGGAAACAGATACGCAGTATTTT. Protein product: CASSPRLAGETDTQYF.

The chain joins TRBV28 to TRBJ2-7, with TRBD1 matching 8 bases. V gave up 6 bases and J gave up 1 base; unmatched junction bases: 5. CDR3 length: 14 amino acids. The V gene's germline CDR1 is MDHEN and CDR2 SYDVKM. CDR3 protein: CASRIDRGSYEQYF. Here the CDR3 DNA reads TGTGCCAGCAGGATAGACAGGGGATCCTACGAGCAGTACTTC.

The chain uses TRBV6-2 or TRBV6-3 and TRBJ1-5; no reliable D call. V was pared by 2 bases and J by 5 bases, with 10 bases between. CDR1 and CDR2 (germline): MNHEY, SVGEGT. This CDR3 spans 14 amino acids. The CDR3, as DNA: TGTGCCAGCAGTTACGGAGGAAATCATCAGCCCCAGCATTTT. This codes for CASSYGGNHQPQHF.

This chain uses TRBV3-1 (or the pseudogene TRBV3-2) with TRBJ1-2; D gene ambiguous. The length of the CDR3 is 14 residues. From germline, CDR1 is LGHDT and CDR2 YNNKEL (reference sequence). V shed 2 bases and J shed 0 bases, with 7 bases lying between them. CDR3 coding DNA: TGTGCCAGCAGCCAACTGGGAGCTAACTATGGCTACACCTTC. This sequence encodes CASSQLGANYGYTF.

The rearrangement uses TRBV7-2 and TRBJ1-5; 10 bases map to TRBD1. The junction had 8 bases not matched to a gene; V was cut back by 3 bases and J by 6 bases. Germline-derived CDR1 and CDR2 are SGHTA and FQGNSA. The CDR3 contains 16 residues. Here the CDR3 reads CASSFGTGELIQPQHF. The CDR3 nucleotides read TGTGCCAGCAGCTTTGGGACAGGGGAACTGATTCAGCCCCAGCATTTT.

The chain couples TRBV28 to TRBJ1-1, with TRBD1 matching 11 bases. In germline, CDR1 is MDHEN, CDR2 SYDVKM. Trimming cost V 6 bases and J 2 bases; bases outside gene matches: 2. This CDR3 is built from 14 residues. CDR3 nucleotides: TGTGCCAGCAGGGGACAGGGGGGCAACACTGAAGCTTTCTTT. This encodes CASRGQGGNTEAFF. Full variable domain (remainder filled in from reference TRBV28 and TRBJ1-1): DVKVTQSSRYLVKRTGEKVFLECVQDMDHENMFWYRQDPGLGLRLIYFSYDVKMKEKGDIPEGYSVSREKKERFSLILESASTNQTSMYLCASRGQGGNTEAFFGQGTRLTVV.

V usage is TRBV29-1 and J usage is TRBJ2-2, with 11 positions matching TRBD2. CDR1 SQVTM and CDR2 ANQGSEA come from the germline V gene. V was pared by 6 bases and J by 6 bases, with 6 bases of the junction left unmatched. The CDR3 spans 14 residues. This CDR3 is CSVIAGGPPGELFF. The CDR3 DNA sequence: TGCAGCGTCATAGCGGGGGGGCCCCCCGGGGAGCTGTTTTTT.